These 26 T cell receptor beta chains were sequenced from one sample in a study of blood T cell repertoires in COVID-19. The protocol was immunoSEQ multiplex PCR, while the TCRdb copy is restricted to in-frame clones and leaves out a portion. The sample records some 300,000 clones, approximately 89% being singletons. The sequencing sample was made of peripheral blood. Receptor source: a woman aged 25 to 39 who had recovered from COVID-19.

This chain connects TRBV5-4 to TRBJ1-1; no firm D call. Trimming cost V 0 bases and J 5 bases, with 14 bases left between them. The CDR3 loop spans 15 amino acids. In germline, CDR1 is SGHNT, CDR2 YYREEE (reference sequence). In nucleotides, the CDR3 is TGTGCCAGCAGCTTGGGTGGCTTCGGAGGGACTGAAGCTTTCTTT. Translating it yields CASSLGGFGGTEAFF. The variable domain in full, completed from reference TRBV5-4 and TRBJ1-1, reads ETGVTQSPTHLIKTRGQQVTLRCSSQSGHNTVSWYQQALGQGPQFIFQYYREEENGRGNFPPRFSGLQFPNYSSELNVNALELDDSALYLCASSLGGFGGTEAFFGQGTRLTVV.

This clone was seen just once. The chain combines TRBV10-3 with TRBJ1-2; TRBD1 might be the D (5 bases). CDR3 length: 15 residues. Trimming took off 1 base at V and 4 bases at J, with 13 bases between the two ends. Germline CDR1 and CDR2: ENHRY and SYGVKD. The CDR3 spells CAISEWEGVGYGYTF. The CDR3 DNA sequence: TGTGCCATCAGTGAGTGGGAAGGGGTGGGCTATGGCTACACCTTC.

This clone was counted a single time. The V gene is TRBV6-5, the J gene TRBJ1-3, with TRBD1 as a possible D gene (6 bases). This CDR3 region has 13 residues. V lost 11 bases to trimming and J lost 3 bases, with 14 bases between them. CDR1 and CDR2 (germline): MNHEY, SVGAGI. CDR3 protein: CAGQQGVGNTIYF. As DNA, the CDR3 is TGTGCCGGACAACAGGGAGTTGGAAACACCATATATTTT.

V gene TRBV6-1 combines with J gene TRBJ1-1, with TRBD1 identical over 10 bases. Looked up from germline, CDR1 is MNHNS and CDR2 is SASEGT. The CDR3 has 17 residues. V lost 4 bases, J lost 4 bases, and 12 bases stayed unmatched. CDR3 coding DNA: TGTGCCAGCAGTGCAGACAGGGGGCGCTTGGTGAGCACTGAAGCTTTCTTT. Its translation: CASSADRGRLVSTEAFF.

CDR3 sequence reads: CASSSRTGIVDEQFF. CDR3 bases: TGTGCCAGCAGTTCCCGGACAGGGATCGTCGATGAGCAGTTCTTC. J is TRBJ2-1 and V is TRBV27, with 8 bases fitting TRBD1. V gave up 4 bases and J gave up 8 bases; unmatched junction bases: 10. CDR3 length equals 15 residues. Germline lookup yields CDR1 MNHEY and CDR2 SMNVEV (reference sequence).

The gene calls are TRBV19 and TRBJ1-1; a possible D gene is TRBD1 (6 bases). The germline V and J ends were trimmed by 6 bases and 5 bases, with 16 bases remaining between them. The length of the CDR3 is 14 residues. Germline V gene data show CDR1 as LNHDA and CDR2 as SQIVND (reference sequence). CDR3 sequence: CASRIHREGTEAFF. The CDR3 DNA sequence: TGTGCCAGTAGGATCCACAGGGAGGGGACTGAAGCTTTCTTT.

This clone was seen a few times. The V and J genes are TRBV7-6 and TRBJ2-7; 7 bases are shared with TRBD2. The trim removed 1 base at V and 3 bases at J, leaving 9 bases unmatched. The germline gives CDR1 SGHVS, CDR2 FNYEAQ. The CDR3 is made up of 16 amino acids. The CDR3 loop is CASSLGPRGSSYEQYF. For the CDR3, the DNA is TGTGCCAGCAGCTTAGGGCCGCGGGGGTCGAGCTACGAGCAGTACTTC.

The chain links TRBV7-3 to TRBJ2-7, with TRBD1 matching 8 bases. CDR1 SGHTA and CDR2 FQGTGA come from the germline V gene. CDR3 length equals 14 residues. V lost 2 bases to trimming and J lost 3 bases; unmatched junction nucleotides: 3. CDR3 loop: CASSLAGGYYEQYF. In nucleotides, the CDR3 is TGTGCCAGCAGCTTAGCAGGGGGCTACTACGAGCAGTACTTC.

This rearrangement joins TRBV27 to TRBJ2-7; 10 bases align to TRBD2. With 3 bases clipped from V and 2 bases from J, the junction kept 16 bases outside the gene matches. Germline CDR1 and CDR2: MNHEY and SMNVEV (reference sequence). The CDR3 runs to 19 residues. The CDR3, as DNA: TGTGCCAGCAGTTTTCCCGCCCCTAGCGGGGGCGCACCTACCTACGAGCAGTACTTC. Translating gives CASSFPAPSGGAPTYEQYF.

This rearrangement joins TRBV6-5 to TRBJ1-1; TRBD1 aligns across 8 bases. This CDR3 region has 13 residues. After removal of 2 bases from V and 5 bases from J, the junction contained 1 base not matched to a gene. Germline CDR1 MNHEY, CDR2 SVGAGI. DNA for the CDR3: TGTGCCAGCAGTTACAACAGGGGGACTGAAGCTTTCTTT. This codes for CASSYNRGTEAFF.

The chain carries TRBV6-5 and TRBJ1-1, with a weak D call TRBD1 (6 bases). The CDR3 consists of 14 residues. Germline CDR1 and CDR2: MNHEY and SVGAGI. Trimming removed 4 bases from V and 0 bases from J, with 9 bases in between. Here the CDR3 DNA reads TGTGCCAGCAGTTTGGACAGTTTGAACACTGAAGCTTTCTTT. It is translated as CASSLDSLNTEAFF.

For the CDR3, the DNA is TGTGCCAGCAGTGGCGGGAATTTCCAAGAGACCCAGTACTTC. It specifies CASSGGNFQETQYF. This sequence joins TRBV2 and TRBJ2-5; a weak D match, TRBD2 (6 bases). Germline CDR1 SNHLY, CDR2 FYNNEI. CDR3 length: 14 amino acids. V shed 4 bases and J shed 1 base, with 10 bases lying between them.

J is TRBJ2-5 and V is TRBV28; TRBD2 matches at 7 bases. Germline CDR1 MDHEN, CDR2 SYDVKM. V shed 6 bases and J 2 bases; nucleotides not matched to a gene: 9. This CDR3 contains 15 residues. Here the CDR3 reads CASSPLGAGQETQYF. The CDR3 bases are TGTGCCAGCAGCCCCCTAGGAGCGGGGCAAGAGACCCAGTACTTC.

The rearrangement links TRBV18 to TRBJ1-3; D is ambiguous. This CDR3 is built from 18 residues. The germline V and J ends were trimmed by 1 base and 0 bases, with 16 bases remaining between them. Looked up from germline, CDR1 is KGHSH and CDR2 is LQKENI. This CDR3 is CASSPRPGSYSSGNTIYF. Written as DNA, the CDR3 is TGTGCCAGCTCACCACGCCCGGGGTCCTACTCCTCTGGAAACACCATATATTTT.

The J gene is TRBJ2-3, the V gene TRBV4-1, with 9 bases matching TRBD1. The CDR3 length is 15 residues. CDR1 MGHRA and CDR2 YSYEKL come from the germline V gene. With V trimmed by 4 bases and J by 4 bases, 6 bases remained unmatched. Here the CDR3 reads CASSLRDRVPDTQYF. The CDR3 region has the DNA TGCGCCAGCAGCCTGAGGGACAGGGTACCAGATACGCAGTATTTT.

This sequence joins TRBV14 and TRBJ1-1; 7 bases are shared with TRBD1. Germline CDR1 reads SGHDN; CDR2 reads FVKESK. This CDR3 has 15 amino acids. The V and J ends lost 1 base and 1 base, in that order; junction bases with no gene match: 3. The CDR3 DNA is TGTGCCAGCAGCCAAGTTAGGGGGCCGAACACTGAAGCTTTCTTT. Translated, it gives CASSQVRGPNTEAFF.

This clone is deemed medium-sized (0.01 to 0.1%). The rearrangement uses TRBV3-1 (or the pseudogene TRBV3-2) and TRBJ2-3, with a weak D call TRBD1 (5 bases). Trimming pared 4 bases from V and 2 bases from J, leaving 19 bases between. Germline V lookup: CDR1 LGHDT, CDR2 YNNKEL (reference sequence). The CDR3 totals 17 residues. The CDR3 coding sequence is TGTGCCAGCAGCCGTTTTGACTTTGGGGCCTACACAGATACGCAGTATTTT. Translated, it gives CASSRFDFGAYTDTQYF.

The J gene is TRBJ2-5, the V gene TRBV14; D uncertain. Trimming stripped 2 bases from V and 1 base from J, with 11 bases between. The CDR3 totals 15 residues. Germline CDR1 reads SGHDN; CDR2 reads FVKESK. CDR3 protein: CASSQHFPSQETQYF. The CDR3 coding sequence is TGTGCCAGCAGCCAACACTTCCCCTCCCAAGAGACCCAGTACTTC. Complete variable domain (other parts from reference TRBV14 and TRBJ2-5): EAGVTQFPSHSVIEKGQTVTLRCDPISGHDNLYWYRRVMGKEIKFLLHFVKESKQDESGMPNNRFLAERTGGTYSTLKVQPAELEDSGVYFCASSQHFPSQETQYFGPGTRLLVL.

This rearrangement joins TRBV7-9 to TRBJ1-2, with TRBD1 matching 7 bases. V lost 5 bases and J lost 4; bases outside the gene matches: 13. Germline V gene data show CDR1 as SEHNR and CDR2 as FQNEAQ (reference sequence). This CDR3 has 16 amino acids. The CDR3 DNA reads TGTGCCAGCAGCCAACCGCTGGGACAGATAATCTATGGCTACACCTTC. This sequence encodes CASSQPLGQIIYGYTF. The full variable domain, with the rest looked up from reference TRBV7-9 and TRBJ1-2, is DTGVSQNPRHKITKRGQNVTFRCDPISEHNRLYWYRQTLGQGPEFLTYFQNEAQLEKSRLLSDRFSAERPKGSFSTLEIQRTEQGDSAMYLCASSQPLGQIIYGYTFGSGTRLTVV.

Here the CDR3 reads CASSGDRGNPNYGYTF. Here the CDR3 DNA reads TGTGCCAGCAGTGGAGACAGGGGAAACCCTAACTATGGCTACACCTTC. This chain links TRBV9 with TRBJ1-2; 8 nucleotides agree with TRBD1. Germline V lookup: CDR1 SGDLS, CDR2 YYNGEE. The CDR3 consists of 16 residues. V shed 5 bases, J shed 0 bases, and the junction held 9 bases outside the gene matches.

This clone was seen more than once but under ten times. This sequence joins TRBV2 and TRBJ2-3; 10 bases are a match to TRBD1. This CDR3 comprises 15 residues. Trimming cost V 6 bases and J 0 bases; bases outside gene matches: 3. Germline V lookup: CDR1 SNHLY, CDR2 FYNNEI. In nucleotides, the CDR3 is TGTGCCAGCAGGACGGACAGGGGGAGCACAGATACGCAGTATTTT. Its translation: CASRTDRGSTDTQYF.

The CDR3 sequence: CASSLNPSSYNEQFF. DNA of the CDR3: TGTGCCAGCAGCTTAAATCCGTCCTCCTACAATGAGCAGTTCTTC. This sequence joins TRBV7-3 and TRBJ2-1; D unresolved. Trimming cost V 1 base and J 0 bases, with 7 bases left between them. The CDR3 loop spans 15 amino acids. Germline CDR1 SGHTA, CDR2 FQGTGA.

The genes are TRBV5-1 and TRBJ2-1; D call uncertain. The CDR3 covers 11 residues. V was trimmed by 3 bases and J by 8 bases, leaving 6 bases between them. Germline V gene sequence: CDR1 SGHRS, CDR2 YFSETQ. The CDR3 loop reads CASSWADEQFF. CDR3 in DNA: TGCGCCAGCAGCTGGGCCGATGAGCAGTTCTTC.

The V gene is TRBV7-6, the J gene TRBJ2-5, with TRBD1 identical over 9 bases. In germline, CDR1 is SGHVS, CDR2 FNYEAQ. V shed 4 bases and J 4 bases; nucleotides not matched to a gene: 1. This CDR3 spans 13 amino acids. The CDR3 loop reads CASSSGQGETQYF. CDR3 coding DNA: TGTGCCAGCAGCTCGGGACAGGGAGAGACCCAGTACTTC.

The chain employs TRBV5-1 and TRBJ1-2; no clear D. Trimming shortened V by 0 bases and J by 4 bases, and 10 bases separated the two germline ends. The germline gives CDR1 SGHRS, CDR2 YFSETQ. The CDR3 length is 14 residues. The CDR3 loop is CASSLGSLAYGYTF. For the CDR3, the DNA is TGCGCCAGCAGCTTGGGATCTCTAGCCTATGGCTACACCTTC.

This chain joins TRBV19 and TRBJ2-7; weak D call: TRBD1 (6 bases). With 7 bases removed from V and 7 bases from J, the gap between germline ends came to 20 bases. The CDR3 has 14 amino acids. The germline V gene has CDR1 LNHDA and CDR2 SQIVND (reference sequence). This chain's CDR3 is CASMRTADLGEQYF. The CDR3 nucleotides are TGTGCCAGTATGAGGACAGCCGATTTGGGGGAGCAGTACTTC.